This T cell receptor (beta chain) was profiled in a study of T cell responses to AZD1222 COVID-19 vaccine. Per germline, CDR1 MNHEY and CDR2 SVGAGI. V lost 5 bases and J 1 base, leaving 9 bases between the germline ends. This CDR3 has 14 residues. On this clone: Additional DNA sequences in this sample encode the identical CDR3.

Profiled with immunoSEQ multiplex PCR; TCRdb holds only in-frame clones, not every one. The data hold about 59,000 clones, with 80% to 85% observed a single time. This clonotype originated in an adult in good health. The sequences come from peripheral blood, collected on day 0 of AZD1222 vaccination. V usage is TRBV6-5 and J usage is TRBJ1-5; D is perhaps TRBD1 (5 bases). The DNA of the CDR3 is TGTGCCAGCAGTACCCGGGACAGCAATCAGCCCCAGCATTTT. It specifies CASSTRDSNQPQHF.